A selection of T cell receptor beta chains follows, all from one sample in a study of T cell clusters in autoimmune cytopenias. TCRdb reprocessed the multiplex PCR reads, with one entry per CDR3 protein and no DNA. The listing contains 5,500 to 6,500 distinct CDR3 sequences. These records were also assigned to another study, of T cell repertoires in aging, cancer and after chemotherapy.

Sequenced: peripheral blood. These receptors came from a human donor in good health. Both conserved end residues are part of each CDR3. Size is stated for part of the rows, as once, few or many counts, or as a class when the clone is expanded.

v_call	clone_size	j_call	cdr3_aa
TRBV4-1	-	TRBJ2-1	CASRQTSGRDEQFF
TRBV7-9	-	TRBJ1-4	CASSPDGGTNEKLFF
TRBV6-2/TRBV6-3	medium-sized	TRBJ2-7	CASSYEIAYEQYF
TRBV12-3/TRBV12-4	-	TRBJ1-5	CASSLSPFQPQHF
TRBV20-1	-	TRBJ2-7	CSAAQEGIPYEQYF
TRBV7-9	-	TRBJ2-2	CASSPRVGMAGELFF
TRBV10-3	-	TRBJ2-3	CATTTSGLTDTQYF
TRBV19	-	TRBJ1-2	CASSPQNRARHGYTF
TRBV18	-	TRBJ1-6	CASSQTRGGDSPLHF
TRBV7-9	-	TRBJ2-1	CASSLMTRSYNEQFF
TRBV29-1	medium-sized	TRBJ1-3	CSAAGLYSGNTIYF
TRBV30	medium-sized	TRBJ1-2	CAWSVRVGYTF
TRBV5-6	medium-sized	TRBJ1-2	CASSGDRGLGYTF
TRBV19	medium-sized	TRBJ1-5	CASSTTGYGQPQHF
TRBV5-1	-	TRBJ2-7	CASSLDGPSSYEQYF
TRBV15	-	TRBJ2-1	CATLQTSGAFNEQFF
TRBV6-1	medium-sized	TRBJ1-4	CASRRGGREKLFF
TRBV6-5	-	TRBJ2-5	CASTPPGTETQYF
TRBV6-5	medium-sized	TRBJ1-4	CASSRGGQGYEKLFF
TRBV14	-	TRBJ2-1	CASSPRTSWNEQFF
TRBV18	-	TRBJ2-1	CASSPQGESYNEQFF
TRBV30	medium-sized	TRBJ2-7	CAWSLAGGYEQYF
TRBV29-1	medium-sized	TRBJ2-5	CSVDVGGRETQYF
TRBV7-9	-	TRBJ2-2	CASSFPRTAGELFF
TRBV5-4	-	TRBJ1-1	CASTLTVGATEAFF
TRBV28	-	TRBJ2-7	CASSLGVEQYF
TRBV7-2	-	TRBJ2-3	CASSAGQGAFTDTQYF
TRBV10-2	-	TRBJ1-2	CASSVTGTTSNYGYTF
TRBV10-3	-	TRBJ1-1	CATRTGEEEAFF
TRBV18	-	TRBJ1-2	CASSRDGSPYGYTF
TRBV30	medium-sized	TRBJ2-3	CAWSVEGRSGYF
TRBV7-2	-	TRBJ2-3	CASSPRGWTSDTDTQYF
TRBV29-1	medium-sized	TRBJ2-7	CSSQGGYEQYF
TRBV5-5	-	TRBJ2-7	CASSLAGQPYEQYF
TRBV13	medium-sized	TRBJ1-1	CASSLGNTEAFF
TRBV6-5	medium-sized	TRBJ2-2	CASSYLAGGGNTGELFF